These 21 T cell receptor beta chains came from one sample sequenced in a study of cytomegalovirus exposure and HLA in healthy donors. 60 Vbeta and 13 Jbeta primers were used in PCR. TCRdb's copy holds only in-frame clones and misses some; the assay was immunoSEQ multiplex PCR. Here the sample spans about 180,000 clones, 85% being singletons. The source material was PBMCs. All receptors come from a boy aged 2 to 10 in good health and CMV-seronegative.

The chain couples TRBV2 to TRBJ2-5; 13 bases are shared with TRBD2. The germline gives CDR1 SNHLY, CDR2 FYNNEI. With V trimmed by 4 bases and J by 5 bases, 7 bases remained unmatched. This CDR3 is 16 amino acids long. This chain's CDR3 is CASSALAGGLGETQYF. The CDR3 DNA reads TGTGCCAGCAGTGCACTAGCGGGAGGGTTGGGGGAGACCCAGTACTTC.

The CDR3 sequence is CASSIVGGAAYNEQFF. The CDR3 DNA reads TGTGCCAGTAGTATCGTCGGGGGAGCGGCCTACAATGAGCAGTTCTTC. The chain combines TRBV19 with TRBJ2-1, with D perhaps matching TRBD2 (6 bases). The germline CDR1 and CDR2 sequences are LNHDA and SQIVND (reference sequence). Between the trimmed V and J ends, which lost 3 bases and 2 bases, there was a span of 14 bases. The CDR3 loop spans 16 amino acids.

The chain recombines TRBV20-1 with TRBJ2-3; no firm D call. This CDR3 comprises 11 residues. Trimming shortened V by 3 bases and J by 2 bases, and 3 bases separated the two germline ends. Germline V lookup: CDR1 DFQATT, CDR2 SNEGSKA (reference sequence). CDR3 region: CSASHTDTQYF. The DNA for the CDR3 is TGCAGTGCTAGCCACACAGATACGCAGTATTTT.

This chain uses TRBV5-6 with TRBJ1-5; 8 positions agree with TRBD1. The trim removed 4 bases at V and 5 bases at J, leaving 8 bases unmatched. The CDR3 loop spans 15 amino acids. Germline-derived CDR1 and CDR2 are SGHDT and YYEEEE. The CDR3 nucleotides are TGTGCCAGCAGCAACAGGGGGTTTTGGCATCAGCCCCAGCATTTT. As protein: CASSNRGFWHQPQHF.

The chain links TRBV5-1 to TRBJ1-1; D possibly corresponds to TRBD1 (6 bases). Germline V gene lookup returns CDR1 SGHRS and CDR2 YFSETQ. Trimming shortened V by 0 bases and J by 7 bases, and 10 bases separated the two germline ends. This CDR3 comprises 13 residues. In DNA form, the CDR3 reads TGCGCCAGCAGCTTGGGGGAGGGGGGTGAAGCTTTCTTT. Its translation is CASSLGEGGEAFF. Full variable domain (missing parts from reference TRBV5-1 and TRBJ1-1): KAGVTQTPRYLIKTRGQQVTLSCSPISGHRSVSWYQQTPGQGLQFLFEYFSETQRNKGNFPGRFSGRQFSNSRSEMNVSTLELGDSALYLCASSLGEGGEAFFGQGTRLTVV.

CDR3 DNA sequence: TGTGCCAGCAGTTTAACACAGGGGTCTGGAAACACCATATATTTT. Protein product: CASSLTQGSGNTIYF. The V and J genes are TRBV6-5 and TRBJ1-3; 7 bases line up with TRBD1. Unmatched junction bases numbered 4, after V lost 4 bases and J lost 1 base. The CDR3 extends over 15 amino acids. Germline V gene data show CDR1 as MNHEY and CDR2 as SVGAGI.

The chain combines TRBV14 with TRBJ2-7; D is uncertain. CDR1 and CDR2 (germline): SGHDN, FVKESK. V lost 4 bases and J 4 bases, leaving 8 bases between the germline ends. The CDR3 has 12 residues. CDR3 bases: TGTGCCAGCAGCCTCTCGGGTTACGAGCAGTACTTC. Protein: CASSLSGYEQYF.

The chain is built from TRBV19 and TRBJ2-1; 9 bases match TRBD1. Germline V gene data show CDR1 as LNHDA and CDR2 as SQIVND (reference sequence). The CDR3 is made up of 14 amino acids. V lost 6 bases, J lost 7 bases, and 7 bases stayed unmatched. CDR3: CASSRDRDTNEQFF. The CDR3 nucleotides read TGTGCCAGTAGCCGGGACAGGGATACGAATGAGCAGTTCTTC.

V and J are TRBV18 and TRBJ2-7, with D possibly being TRBD2 (5 bases). V was trimmed by 3 bases and J by 1 base, leaving 10 bases between them. The CDR3 contains 14 residues. Germline V gives CDR1 KGHSH, CDR2 LQKENI. This CDR3 reads CASSPFRGSYEQYV. CDR3 nucleotides: TGTGCCAGCTCACCGTTTCGGGGATCCTACGAGCAGTACGTC.

The CDR3 sequence: CSAGLGHEQFF. The CDR3 nucleotides read TGCAGTGCGGGACTAGGGCATGAGCAGTTCTTC. The rearrangement links TRBV20-1 to TRBJ2-1; TRBD2 aligns across 8 bases. In germline, CDR1 is DFQATT, CDR2 SNEGSKA (reference sequence). This CDR3 contains 11 residues. V shed 6 bases and J 8 bases; nucleotides not matched to a gene: 3.

In the case of this clone: This likely comes from a read error, as the CDR3 has no conserved phenylalanine or tryptophan at its end. The chain recombines TRBV7-9 with TRBJ1-1; TRBD1 matches 7 bases. Looked up from germline, CDR1 is SEHNR and CDR2 is FQNEAQ (reference sequence). CDR3 length: 15 residues. Germline trimming cut 8 bases from V and 0 bases from J; bases unmatched to any gene: 9. CDR3 in amino acids: CASWSGQLMNTEAFL. Written as DNA, the CDR3 is TGTGCCAGCTGGTCGGGACAGCTTATGAACACTGAAGCTTTCCTT.

This clone was found a few times. This chain links TRBV5-1 with TRBJ1-1; no firm D call. This CDR3 is 14 amino acids long. Germline-derived CDR1 and CDR2 are SGHRS and YFSETQ. V dropped 2 bases and J dropped 3 bases, with 11 bases sitting between them. CDR3 nucleotide sequence: TGCGCCAGCAGCTTAGTTGGGAGCTACACTGAAGCTTTCTTT. As protein: CASSLVGSYTEAFF.

The CDR3 nucleotides read TGTGCCATCAGGGGACAGGGGAAGAACACTGAAGCTTTCTTT. Protein: CAIRGQGKNTEAFF. The chain combines TRBV10-3 with TRBJ1-1; 10 bases are shared with TRBD1. The CDR3 consists of 14 residues. Germline V gene data show CDR1 as ENHRY and CDR2 as SYGVKD. J was trimmed by 1 base and V by 6 bases; bases with no gene match: 2.

The chain has TRBV27 and TRBJ2-1; 11 nucleotides align to TRBD2. The CDR3 consists of 16 residues. The germline V gene encodes CDR1 MNHEY and CDR2 SMNVEV (reference sequence). V was pared by 3 bases and J by 7 bases, with 8 bases of the junction left unmatched. CDR3 nucleotide sequence: TGTGCCAGCAGTTTTTTTAGCGGGAGGGCCTCTAATGAGCAGTTCTTC. Amino acid sequence: CASSFFSGRASNEQFF.

The chain carries TRBV5-4 and TRBJ1-3, with D uncertain. The CDR3 sequence is 15 residues long. V lost 2 bases, J lost 3 bases, and 12 bases lay in between. Germline V gene data show CDR1 as SGHNT and CDR2 as YYREEE (reference sequence). The CDR3 DNA follows: TGTGCCAGCAGCTTAGACCGGGATAGTGGAAACACCATATATTTT. Its protein is CASSLDRDSGNTIYF.

V usage is TRBV27 and J usage is TRBJ2-1, with D perhaps matching TRBD2 (6 bases). This CDR3 has 16 amino acids. V lost 7 bases and J 7 bases, leaving 23 bases between the germline ends. Germline V CDR1 and CDR2: MNHEY, SMNVEV (reference sequence). Here the CDR3 DNA reads TGTGCCAGCACCGACAGCTGCGGGGTGAGGGGAAATGAGCAGTTCTTC. Translated: CASTDSCGVRGNEQFF.

This clone was detected a few times. This rearrangement joins TRBV7-9 to TRBJ1-4; the match to TRBD1 covers 7 bases. Germline trimming cut 0 bases from V and 4 bases from J; bases unmatched to any gene: 2. The CDR3 extends over 15 amino acids. Germline lookup yields CDR1 SEHNR and CDR2 FQNEAQ (reference sequence). The CDR3 DNA reads TGTGCCAGCAGCTTAGCGGGGGACAGTAATGAAAAACTGTTTTTT. Amino acid sequence: CASSLAGDSNEKLFF.

The chain combines TRBV7-3 with TRBJ2-7; 8 bases are shared with TRBD1. CDR3 size: 13 residues. Germline V CDR1 and CDR2: SGHTA, FQGTGA. J gave up 8 bases and V 4 bases, and 7 bases lay outside the gene matches. CDR3 protein: CASSSAGGEQQYF. The CDR3 DNA is TGTGCCAGCAGCTCGGCAGGGGGCGAACAGCAGTACTTC.

This chain connects TRBV19 to TRBJ2-3; 9 positions match TRBD2. CDR1 and CDR2 (germline): LNHDA, SQIVND (reference sequence). CDR3 length: 16 residues. Trimming removed 3 bases from V and 0 bases from J; junction bases left unmatched: 4. The CDR3: CASSIRTSASTDTQYF. CDR3 DNA: TGTGCCAGTAGTATCCGGACTAGCGCGAGCACAGATACGCAGTATTTT.

The V and J genes are TRBV5-4 and TRBJ1-2; D might be TRBD1 (5 bases). The CDR3 has 15 amino acids. CDR1 is SGHNT, CDR2 YYREEE, per germline (reference sequence). Deletions cut 0 bases from V and 4 bases from J, with 13 bases between. The CDR3 spells CASSLEGRVSYGYTF. The DNA for the CDR3 is TGTGCCAGCAGCTTGGAAGGCAGGGTGAGCTATGGCTACACCTTC.

This clone occurred a few times. The CDR3 DNA reads TGCGCCAGCAGCCAAGATTCGGGGGGAGTCAATCAGCCCCAGCATTTT. This gives the protein CASSQDSGGVNQPQHF. This rearrangement joins TRBV4-1 to TRBJ1-5; D might be TRBD1 (5 bases). The V end was cut by 0 bases, the J end by 3 bases, with 12 bases between. CDR1 is MGHRA, CDR2 YSYEKL, per germline. The CDR3 runs to 16 residues.